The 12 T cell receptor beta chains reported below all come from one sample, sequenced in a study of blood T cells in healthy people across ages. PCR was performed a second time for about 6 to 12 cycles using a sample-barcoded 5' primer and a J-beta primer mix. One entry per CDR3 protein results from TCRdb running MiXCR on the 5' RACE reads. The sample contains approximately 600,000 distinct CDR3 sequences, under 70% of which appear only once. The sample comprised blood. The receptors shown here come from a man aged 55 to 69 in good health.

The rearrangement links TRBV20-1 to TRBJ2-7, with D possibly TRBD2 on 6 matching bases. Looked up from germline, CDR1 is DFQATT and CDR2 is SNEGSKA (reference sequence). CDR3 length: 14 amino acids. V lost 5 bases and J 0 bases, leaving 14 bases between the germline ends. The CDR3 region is CSASTGLISYEQYF. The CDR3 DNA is TGCAGTGCTTCCACGGGACTGATCTCCTACGAGCAGTACTTC.

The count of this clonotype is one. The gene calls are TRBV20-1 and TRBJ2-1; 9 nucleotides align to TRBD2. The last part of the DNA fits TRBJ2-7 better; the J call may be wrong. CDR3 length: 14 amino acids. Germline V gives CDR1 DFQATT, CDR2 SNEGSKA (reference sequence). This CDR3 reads CSARVAGGLDEQYF. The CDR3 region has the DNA TGCAGTGCTAGAGTGGCGGGGGGGCTCGATGAGCAGTACTTC.

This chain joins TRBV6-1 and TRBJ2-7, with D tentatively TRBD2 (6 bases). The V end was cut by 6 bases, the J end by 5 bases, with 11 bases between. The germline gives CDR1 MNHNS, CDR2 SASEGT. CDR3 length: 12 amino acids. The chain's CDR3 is CASSREAHEQYF. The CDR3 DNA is TGTGCCAGCAGCAGGGAGGCGCACGAGCAGTACTTC.

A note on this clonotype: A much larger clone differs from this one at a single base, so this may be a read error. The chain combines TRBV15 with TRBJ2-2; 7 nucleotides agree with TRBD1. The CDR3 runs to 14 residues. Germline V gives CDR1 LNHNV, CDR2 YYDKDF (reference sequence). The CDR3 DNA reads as TGTGCCGCCAGCAAAGGAACAGGGGACAGGGAGCTGTTTTTT. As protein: CAASKGTGDRELFF.

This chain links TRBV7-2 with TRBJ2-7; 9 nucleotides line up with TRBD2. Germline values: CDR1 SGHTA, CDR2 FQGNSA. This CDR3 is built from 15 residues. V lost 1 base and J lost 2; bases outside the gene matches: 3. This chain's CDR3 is CASSLETSGPYEQYF. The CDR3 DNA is TGTGCCAGCAGCTTAGAGACTAGCGGACCCTACGAGCAGTACTTC.

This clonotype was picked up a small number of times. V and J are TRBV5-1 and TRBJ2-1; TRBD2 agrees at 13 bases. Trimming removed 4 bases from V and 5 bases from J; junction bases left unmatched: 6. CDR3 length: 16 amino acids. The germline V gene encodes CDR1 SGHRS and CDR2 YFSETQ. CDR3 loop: CASSKGLAGRDNEQFF. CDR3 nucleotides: TGCGCCAGCAGCAAGGGACTAGCGGGGAGAGACAATGAGCAGTTCTTC. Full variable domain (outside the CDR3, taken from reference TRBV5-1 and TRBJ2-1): KAGVTQTPRYLIKTRGQQVTLSCSPISGHRSVSWYQQTPGQGLQFLFEYFSETQRNKGNFPGRFSGRQFSNSRSEMNVSTLELGDSALYLCASSKGLAGRDNEQFFGPGTRLTVL.

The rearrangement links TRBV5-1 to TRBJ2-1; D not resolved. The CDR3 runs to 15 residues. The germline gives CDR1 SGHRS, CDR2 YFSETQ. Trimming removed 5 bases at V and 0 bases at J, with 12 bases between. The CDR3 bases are TGCGCCAGCAGGATAGGGCCAGGCTCCTACAATGAGCAGTTCTTC. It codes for CASRIGPGSYNEQFF.

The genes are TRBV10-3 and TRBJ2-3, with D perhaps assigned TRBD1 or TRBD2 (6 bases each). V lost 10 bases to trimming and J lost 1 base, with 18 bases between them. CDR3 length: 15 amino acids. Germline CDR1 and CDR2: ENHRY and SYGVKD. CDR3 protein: CASRPTGAGTDTQYF. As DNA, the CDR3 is TGTGCCAGCAGGCCAACGGGGGCAGGCACAGATACGCAGTATTTT.

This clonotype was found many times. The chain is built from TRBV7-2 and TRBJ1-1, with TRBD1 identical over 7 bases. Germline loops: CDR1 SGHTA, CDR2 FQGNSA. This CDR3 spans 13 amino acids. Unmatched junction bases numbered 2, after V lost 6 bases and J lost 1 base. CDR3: CASSRDRNTEAFF. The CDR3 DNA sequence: TGTGCCAGCAGTCGGGACAGGAACACTGAAGCTTTCTTT.

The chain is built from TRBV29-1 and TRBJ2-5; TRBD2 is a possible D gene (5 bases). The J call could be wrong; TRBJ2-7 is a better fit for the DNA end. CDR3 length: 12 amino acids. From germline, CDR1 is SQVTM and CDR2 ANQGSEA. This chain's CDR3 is CSADWESGEQYF. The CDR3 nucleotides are TGCAGCGCCGATTGGGAGTCAGGCGAGCAGTACTTC.

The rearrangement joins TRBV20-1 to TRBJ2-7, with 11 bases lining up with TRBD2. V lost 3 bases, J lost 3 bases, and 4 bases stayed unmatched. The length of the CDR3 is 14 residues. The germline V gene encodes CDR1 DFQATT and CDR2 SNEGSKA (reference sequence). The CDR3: CSARTSGTYYEQYF. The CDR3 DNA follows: TGCAGTGCTAGGACTAGCGGGACGTACTACGAGCAGTACTTC.

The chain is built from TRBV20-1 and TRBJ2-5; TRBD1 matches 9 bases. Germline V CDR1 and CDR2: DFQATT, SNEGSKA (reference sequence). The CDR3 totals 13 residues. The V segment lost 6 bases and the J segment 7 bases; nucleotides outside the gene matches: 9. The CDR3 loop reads CSAPGQGAVTQYF. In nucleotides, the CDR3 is TGCAGTGCCCCGGGACAGGGTGCGGTGACCCAGTACTTC.